This T cell receptor beta chain was sequenced during a study of CD4+ T cells in melanoma. Concerning this clone itself: Its antigen is unknown.

General study points: Neoantigen-specific CD4+ T cells in melanoma reportedly had diverse differentiation states. A reported correlation linked neoantigen-specific CD4+ T cells to CD8+, macrophage and B cell function.

Germline-derived CDR1 and CDR2 are MNHNS and SASEGT. V shed 2 bases and J shed 0 bases, with 11 bases lying between them. CDR3 length: 16 amino acids. Some clones are missing from TCRdb's copy, which holds only in-frame ones; the method was immunoSEQ multiplex PCR. The sample holds 18,000 or so clones, approximately 81% seen once. The specimen sequenced was cells from a culture (not recorded whether cultured in vitro). The chain carries TRBV6-1 and TRBJ1-5; D is unclear. This sequence originates from a human donor with melanoma. The CDR3 region is CASSETWGLSNQPQHF. CDR3 coding DNA: TGTGCCAGCAGTGAAACTTGGGGTCTTAGCAATCAGCCCCAGCATTTT.